The subject of this entry is one T cell receptor beta chain. This entry is derived from a study of cytomegalovirus exposure and HLA in healthy donors. Across the whole study: An earlier analysis identified 117 million unique TCR beta sequences in about 200 million T cells. Inside one of the first data releases sat 85 million or so unique TCRs taken from HLA-typed donors.

V trimming: 7 bases; J trimming: 4 bases; junction bases outside the gene matches: 13. The CDR3 spans 16 residues. CDR1 is MNHNY and CDR2 is SVGAGI in the germline V gene (reference sequence). In the PCR, 60 Vbeta and 13 Jbeta primers were used. Using immunoSEQ multiplex PCR, the repertoire was profiled, and TCRdb retains in-frame clones only, with some absent. Of 110,000 or so clones in the sample, roughly 69% were seen once. The sequencing sample was made of PBMCs. The TCR originated in a woman aged 65 to 85 in good health and CMV-seropositive. The chain uses TRBV6-6 and TRBJ2-1; 7 bases match TRBD2. The CDR3 DNA follows: TGTGCCAGCATAAGAAGTCGGGACTACGGATACAATGAGCAGTTCTTC. Translating gives CASIRSRDYGYNEQFF.